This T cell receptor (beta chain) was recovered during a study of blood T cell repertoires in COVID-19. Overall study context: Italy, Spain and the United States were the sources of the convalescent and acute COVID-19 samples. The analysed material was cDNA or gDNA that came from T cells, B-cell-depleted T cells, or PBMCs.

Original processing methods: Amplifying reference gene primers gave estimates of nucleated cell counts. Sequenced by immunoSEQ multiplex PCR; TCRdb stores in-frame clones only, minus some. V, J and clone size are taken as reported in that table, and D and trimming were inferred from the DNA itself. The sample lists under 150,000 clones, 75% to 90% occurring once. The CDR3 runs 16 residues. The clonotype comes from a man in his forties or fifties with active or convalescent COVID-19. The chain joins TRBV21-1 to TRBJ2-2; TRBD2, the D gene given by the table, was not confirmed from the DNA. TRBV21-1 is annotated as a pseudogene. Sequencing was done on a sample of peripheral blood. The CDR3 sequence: CASSNYSGRADGELFF. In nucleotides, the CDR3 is TGTGCCAGCAGCAATTATAGCGGGAGGGCCGATGGGGAGCTGTTTTTT.